The 9 T cell receptor beta chains presented below share a single source sample, sequenced in a study of blood T cell repertoires in COVID-19. Assay: immunoSEQ multiplex PCR; the TCRdb copy retains only in-frame clones and omits some. In the table there are about 86,000 clones, roughly 88% of which are singletons. The sequenced sample consisted of peripheral blood. The receptor source for this set is an elderly woman with active or convalescent COVID-19.

A single count supports this clone. The chain employs TRBV5-1 and TRBJ2-3; 12 nucleotides agree with TRBD2. The CDR3 extends over 15 amino acids. V trimming: 4 bases; J trimming: 4 bases; junction bases outside the gene matches: 4. Germline values: CDR1 SGHRS, CDR2 YFSETQ. The CDR3 sequence: CASSRRLAGADTQYF. The CDR3 DNA sequence: TGCGCCAGCAGCAGAAGACTAGCGGGGGCAGATACGCAGTATTTT.

This clone was counted a few times. The J gene is TRBJ2-2, the V gene TRBV19; maybe TRBD2 (6 bases). Germline lookup yields CDR1 LNHDA and CDR2 SQIVND (reference sequence). Deletions cut 5 bases from V and 3 bases from J, with 13 bases between. CDR3 length: 15 amino acids. The chain's CDR3 is CASSPPGGYTGELFF. Written as DNA, the CDR3 is TGTGCCAGTAGTCCTCCCGGGGGATACACCGGGGAGCTGTTTTTT.

V gene TRBV5-6 combines with J gene TRBJ1-2; possible D gene TRBD1, 6 bases. Trimming removed 5 bases at V and 8 bases at J, with 16 bases between. This CDR3 region has 13 residues. Per germline, CDR1 SGHDT and CDR2 YYEEEE. The CDR3 protein is CASRRLTGLGYTF. Here the CDR3 DNA reads TGTGCCAGCAGGAGATTGACAGGCTTGGGCTACACCTTC. Together with reference TRBV5-6 and TRBJ1-2, the CDR3 gives the full variable domain: DAGVTQSPTHLIKTRGQQVTLRCSPKSGHDTVSWYQQALGQGPQFIFQYYEEEERQRGNFPDRFSGHQFPNYSSELNVNALLLGDSALYLCASRRLTGLGYTFGSGTRLTVV.

The chain links TRBV15 to TRBJ1-6; D possibly corresponds to TRBD1 (6 bases). The CDR3 sequence is 16 residues long. Trimming removed 5 bases at V and 6 bases at J, with 17 bases between. Germline V CDR1 and CDR2: LNHNV, YYDKDF (reference sequence). The CDR3 nucleotides are TGTGCCACCAGCTTTCGCTACGGACAGCCTAATTCACCCCTCCACTTT. Its protein is CATSFRYGQPNSPLHF.

This chain's CDR3 is CASSLPPGKGYEQYF. The CDR3 nucleotides are TGTGCCAGCAGTTTACCCCCGGGAAAGGGCTACGAGCAGTACTTC. The V call is TRBV28, the J call TRBJ2-7; D might be TRBD2 (5 bases). Trimming took off 2 bases at V and 3 bases at J, with 14 bases between the two ends. The CDR3 is made up of 15 amino acids. Looked up from germline, CDR1 is MDHEN and CDR2 is SYDVKM.

The chain combines TRBV6-1 with TRBJ2-7; 7 bases line up with TRBD2. This CDR3 is 14 amino acids long. Germline V gene lookup returns CDR1 MNHNS and CDR2 SASEGT. V lost 1 base to trimming and J lost 5 bases; unmatched junction nucleotides: 5. CDR3: CASSEGGSSHEQYF. CDR3 DNA: TGTGCCAGCAGTGAAGGCGGGAGTTCCCACGAGCAGTACTTC.

V gene TRBV11-2 combines with J gene TRBJ2-3; no firm D call. CDR1 is SGHAT, CDR2 FQNNGV, per germline. The CDR3 is 12 residues long. Trimming removed 1 base from V and 6 bases from J, with 5 bases in between. CDR3 coding DNA: TGTGCCAGCAGCTTAGCGCGGGATACGCAGTATTTT. Translation: CASSLARDTQYF.

This sequence joins TRBV29-1 and TRBJ2-3; no clear D. Per the germline V gene, CDR1 is SQVTM and CDR2 is ANQGSEA. The CDR3 length is 13 residues. Trimming took off 8 bases at V and 5 bases at J, with 17 bases between the two ends. CDR3: CSTGLRLGDTQYF. The CDR3 DNA reads as TGCAGCACTGGGTTGCGGTTGGGAGATACGCAGTATTTT.

The chain recombines TRBV5-1 with TRBJ1-1; D gene unclear. The CDR3 sequence is 13 residues long. The V gene lost 4 bases and the J gene lost 0 bases, with 7 bases spanning the gap. Per germline, CDR1 SGHRS and CDR2 YFSETQ. The CDR3 reads CASSPLLNTEAFF. The CDR3 nucleotides are TGCGCCAGCAGCCCCCTGTTGAACACTGAAGCTTTCTTT. Variable domain in full (rest from reference TRBV5-1 and TRBJ1-1): KAGVTQTPRYLIKTRGQQVTLSCSPISGHRSVSWYQQTPGQGLQFLFEYFSETQRNKGNFPGRFSGRQFSNSRSEMNVSTLELGDSALYLCASSPLLNTEAFFGQGTRLTVV.